This TCR beta chain was retrieved from a study of blood T cells in healthy people across ages. Turning to this clonotype: Its antigen is not known. This could be a read error, since a much larger clone is one nucleotide away. This CDR3 is missing its conserved last phenylalanine or tryptophan, likely due to a read error.

V lost 5 bases to trimming and J lost 3 bases; unmatched junction nucleotides: 12. The CDR3 runs 17 residues. Study-level points and caveats: Naive CD4+ cells and diversity were both higher in long-lived donors than in aged donors.

Aged about 6 to 95, donors were systemically healthy Caucasians from Russia. Primers used in a second PCR of about 6 to 11 cycles were a sample-barcoded 5' primer and a J-beta primer mix. Template switching added a 12-random-nucleotide identifier to every cDNA molecule. MiXCR, applied by TCRdb to the 5' RACE reads, yields one record per CDR3 protein. Found here are 800,000 to 950,000 distinct CDR3 sequences, around 34% of them singletons; the top ten hold over 10%. Sequences were obtained from blood. V gene TRBV12-3 or TRBV12-4 combines with J gene TRBJ2-1, with TRBD2 identical over 8 bases. The receptor was derived from a man aged 18-30 years in good health. CDR3 region: CASSPDQAGAFYNEQFL. CDR3 nucleotides: TGTGCCAGCAGTCCAGACCAAGCGGGGGCCTTCTACAATGAGCAGTTCCTC.